The clone carrying this TCR beta chain was counted between two and nine times. What it binds is not known. This sample was taken from a study of T-cell memory formation after mild COVID-19. MiXCR, run by TCRdb on the 5' RACE reads, gives a single entry per CDR3 protein. The profile shows fewer than 400,000 distinct CDR3 sequences, approximately 15% of them singletons. Trimming removed 5 bases at V and 4 bases at J, with 16 bases between. Germline V CDR1 and CDR2: MNHEY, SVGAGI. The CDR3 extends over 15 amino acids. Study results and caveats: Contracting clones from day 15 to 85 had balanced CD4/CD8; later expanders favoured CD4+.

The sequence came from a man aged 18 to 29 who had mild COVID-19 (a few samples of this study predate the infection). Cell type and time point are not known. Sequencing used PBMCs or a T cell subset sorted from them (not recorded which). The J gene is TRBJ2-3, the V gene TRBV6-5; the D is unclear. CDR3 nucleotide sequence: TGTGCCAGCAGTGAATGGTTGGCAGGAGCAGATACGCAGTATTTT. Encoded protein: CASSEWLAGADTQYF.